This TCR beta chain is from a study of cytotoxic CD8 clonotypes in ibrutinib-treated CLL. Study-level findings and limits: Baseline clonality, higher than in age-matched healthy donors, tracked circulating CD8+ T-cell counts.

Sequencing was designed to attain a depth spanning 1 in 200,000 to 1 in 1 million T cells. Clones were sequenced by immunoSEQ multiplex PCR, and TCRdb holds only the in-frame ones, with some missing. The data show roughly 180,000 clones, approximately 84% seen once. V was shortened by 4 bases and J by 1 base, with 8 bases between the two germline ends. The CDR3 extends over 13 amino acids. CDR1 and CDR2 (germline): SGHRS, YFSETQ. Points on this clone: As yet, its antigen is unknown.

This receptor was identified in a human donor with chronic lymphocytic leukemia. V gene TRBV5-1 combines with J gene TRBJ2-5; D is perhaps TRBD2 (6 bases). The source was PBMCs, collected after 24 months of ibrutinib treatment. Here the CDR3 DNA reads TGCGCCAGCAGCGGGGGACTCCAAGAGACCCAGTACTTC. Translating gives CASSGGLQETQYF.